This T cell receptor beta chain came from a study of shared clonotypes between healthy human individuals. Regarding the study as a whole: Donor clonotype sharing was expected to depend on sequencing depth.

About this clone itself: Its target is unknown.

Samples left unsorted employed roughly 90 million PBMCs for genomic DNA. Sequencing on ten immunoSEQ deep assay plates was performed for unsorted PBMC DNA. The protocol was immunoSEQ multiplex PCR, while the TCRdb copy is restricted to in-frame clones and leaves out a portion. The data contain fewer than 700,000 clones, around 81% of them singletons. The germline V gene has CDR1 SGHRS and CDR2 YFSETQ. V shed 4 bases, J shed 4 bases, and the junction held 9 bases outside the gene matches. This CDR3 has 15 amino acids. This chain connects TRBV5-1 to TRBJ2-3; 7 bases map to TRBD2. Material for sequencing was PBMCs. The clonotype originates from a woman aged 40 to 50 in good health. Some clones in this sample may be carry-over from other donors' samples. The CDR3 DNA follows: TGCGCCAGCAGCCACGACAGCGGGAATCCAGATACGCAGTATTTT. Its protein is CASSHDSGNPDTQYF.